This is a list of T cell receptor beta chains from one sample in a study of CD8+CD57+ T cells in acquired aplastic anemia. MiXCR, applied by TCRdb to the reads, yields one record per CDR3 protein. The data contain some 200,000 distinct CDR3 sequences, 40% to 50% of them singletons. Input material: sorted CD4+, CD8+, or CD8+CD57+ T cells (not recorded which) from PBMCs. The receptors derive from a human donor with aplastic anemia. The CDR3 runs from the conserved cysteine through the conserved F or W. D genes are given only for firm matches. Clone sizes are given selectively: once, few, many, or a class where the clone is expanded.

clone_size	d_call	v_call	j_call	cdr3_aa	cdr3_nt
many	TRBD2	TRBV7-6	TRBJ2-7	CASSLGLTSGRYEQYF	TGTGCCAGCAGCTTAGGCTTGACTAGCGGGAGGTACGAGCAGTACTTC
-	-	TRBV7-2	TRBJ2-1	CASSLGGRYEQFF	TGTGCCAGCAGCTTGGGGGGGCGATATGAGCAGTTCTTC
-	-	TRBV20-1	TRBJ2-7	CSARGRVLYEQYF	TGCAGTGCTAGAGGCAGGGTGTTATACGAGCAGTACTTC
-	TRBD1	TRBV4-1	TRBJ1-2	CASSRTGGQGYGYTF	TGCGCCAGCAGCCGGACAGGGGGCCAGGGATATGGCTACACCTTC
few	-	TRBV29-1	TRBJ2-3	CSVGPGGTDTQCF	TGCAGCGTTGGACCGGGGGGCACAGATACGCAGTGTTTT
once	-	TRBV6-1	TRBJ1-5	CASTARESGNQPQHF	TGTGCCAGCACCGCCAGGGAGTCAGGCAATCAGCCCCAGCATTTT
-	-	TRBV6-4	TRBJ1-3	CASSEWDLSGNTIYF	TGTGCCAGCAGTGAATGGGACCTCTCTGGAAACACCATATATTTT
few	TRBD1	TRBV2	TRBJ1-2	CASSVAGGYGYTF	TGTGCCAGCAGTGTTGCAGGGGGCTATGGCTACACCTTC
once	TRBD2	TRBV20-1	TRBJ2-7	CSGLAVQYEQYF	TGCAGTGGGCTAGCGGTCCAGTACGAGCAGTACTTC
many	TRBD2	TRBV20-1	TRBJ2-1	CSAKAGGAYNEQFF	TGCAGTGCTAAAGCGGGAGGAGCCTACAATGAGCAGTTCTTC
many	-	TRBV7-2	TRBJ1-5	CASSLSGNQPQHF	TGTGCCAGCAGCTTAAGTGGCAATCAGCCCCAGCATTTT
-	-	TRBV7-3	TRBJ2-1	CASSLTPVNEQFF	TGTGCCAGCAGCTTAACTCCGGTGAATGAGCAGTTCTTC
-	TRBD1	TRBV2	TRBJ2-3	CASRGTGDTDTQYF	TGTGCCAGCAGAGGGACAGGGGACACAGATACGCAGTATTTT
few	TRBD2	TRBV4-2	TRBJ2-7	CASSQEALSGTGYEQYF	TGTGCCAGCAGCCAAGAAGCGCTTAGCGGGACGGGCTACGAGCAGTACTTC
many	TRBD1	TRBV11-3	TRBJ2-5	CASSPDRVPETQYF	TGTGCCAGCAGTCCGGACAGGGTCCCGGAGACCCAGTACTTC
-	-	TRBV9	TRBJ2-6	CASTGDSGANVLTF	TGTGCCAGCACGGGAGACTCTGGGGCCAACGTCCTGACTTTC
-	TRBD2	TRBV5-5	TRBJ2-5	CASLPPSGRAQETQYF	TGTGCCAGCCTCCCCCCTAGCGGGAGGGCCCAAGAGACCCAGTACTTC
few	TRBD2	TRBV5-4	TRBJ2-1	CASSLASGGYNEQFF	TGTGCCAGCAGCTTGGCTAGCGGGGGCTACAATGAGCAGTTCTTC
many	TRBD1	TRBV12-3/TRBV12-4	TRBJ1-5	CASTDRGSPQPQHF	TGTGCCAGCACCGACAGGGGGAGTCCTCAGCCCCAGCATTTT
once	-	TRBV12-3/TRBV12-4	TRBJ1-1	CASRFTGPATEAFF	TGTGCCAGCCGTTTCACAGGGCCGGCGACTGAAGCTTTCTTT
-	-	TRBV2	TRBJ2-3	CASSEGWGDTQYF	TGTGCCAGCAGCGAAGGGTGGGGAGATACGCAGTATTTT
-	-	TRBV7-7	TRBJ2-5	CASSSDETQYF	TGTGCTAGCAGCTCGGACGAGACCCAGTACTTC
-	-	TRBV5-4	TRBJ2-1	CASSLAAEYNEQFF	TGTGCCAGCAGCTTGGCCGCAGAATACAATGAGCAGTTCTTC
-	-	TRBV29-1	TRBJ2-7	CSVTSPGYEQYF	TGCAGCGTCACCTCCCCAGGTTACGAGCAGTACTTC
many	TRBD1	TRBV10-3	TRBJ1-2	CAISGTGDGGYTF	TGTGCCATCAGCGGGACAGGGGACGGTGGCTACACCTTC
few	-	TRBV7-9	TRBJ2-7	CASSDWAGYEQYF	TGTGCCAGCAGCGATTGGGCAGGGTACGAGCAGTACTTC
-	TRBD2	TRBV7-3	TRBJ2-1	CASSWIGTSRGHEQFF	TGTGCCAGCAGCTGGATCGGGACTAGTCGTGGTCATGAGCAGTTCTTC
-	-	TRBV7-2	TRBJ2-2	CASTLGGELFF	TGTGCCAGCACCCTAGGCGGGGAGCTGTTTTTT
-	TRBD1	TRBV7-9	TRBJ1-3	CASEGASSGNTIYF	TGTGCCAGCGAGGGGGCGAGCTCTGGAAACACCATATATTTT
many	TRBD1	TRBV20-1	TRBJ1-1	CSARDRRTGGTNTEAFF	TGCAGTGCTAGAGATAGAAGGACAGGGGGGACAAACACTGAAGCTTTCTTT
-	-	TRBV4-3	TRBJ2-7	CASSQARGAYEQYF	TGCGCCAGCAGCCAAGCCCGAGGGGCCTACGAGCAGTACTTC
many	-	TRBV16	TRBJ1-6	CASSQALGGNSPLHF	TGTGCCAGCAGCCAAGCGTTGGGGGGTAATTCACCCCTCCACTTT
-	-	TRBV7-2	TRBJ1-2	CASSRGEGVYGYTF	TGTGCCAGCAGCCGCGGAGAAGGGGTTTATGGCTACACCTTC
-	-	TRBV10-3	TRBJ1-6	CAIANQGNNSPLHF	TGTGCCATCGCGAATCAAGGCAATAATTCACCCCTCCACTTT
-	TRBD1	TRBV7-9	TRBJ1-6	CASSIRDSNSPLHF	TGTGCCAGCAGCATCCGGGACAGTAATTCACCCCTCCACTTT
many	-	TRBV7-6	TRBJ2-1	CASSFGVREQFF	TGTGCCAGCAGCTTTGGGGTCCGTGAGCAGTTCTTC
-	TRBD1	TRBV19	TRBJ2-6	CASSLTGGLIVLTF	TGTGCCAGTAGTCTGACAGGGGGTCTTATCGTCCTGACTTTC
many	TRBD2	TRBV5-1	TRBJ2-7	CASRDGLAGSLRSSYEQYF	TGCGCCAGCAGGGATGGACTAGCGGGATCACTTAGGAGCTCCTACGAGCAGTACTTC
many	TRBD2	TRBV9	TRBJ2-3	CASSVEGTSGTDTQYF	TGTGCCAGCAGCGTAGAGGGGACTAGCGGCACAGATACGCAGTATTTT
many	-	TRBV20-1	TRBJ1-2	CSGPSETEAGYTF	TGCAGCGGCCCCTCAGAGACGGAGGCTGGCTACACCTTC
many	TRBD2	TRBV20-1	TRBJ2-2	CSARAGTSPGELFF	TGCAGTGCTAGAGCCGGGACTAGCCCCGGGGAGCTGTTTTTT
medium-sized	-	TRBV7-8	TRBJ1-2	CASSPEGGAAGYTF	TGTGCCAGCAGCCCAGAGGGGGGGGCAGCTGGCTACACCTTC